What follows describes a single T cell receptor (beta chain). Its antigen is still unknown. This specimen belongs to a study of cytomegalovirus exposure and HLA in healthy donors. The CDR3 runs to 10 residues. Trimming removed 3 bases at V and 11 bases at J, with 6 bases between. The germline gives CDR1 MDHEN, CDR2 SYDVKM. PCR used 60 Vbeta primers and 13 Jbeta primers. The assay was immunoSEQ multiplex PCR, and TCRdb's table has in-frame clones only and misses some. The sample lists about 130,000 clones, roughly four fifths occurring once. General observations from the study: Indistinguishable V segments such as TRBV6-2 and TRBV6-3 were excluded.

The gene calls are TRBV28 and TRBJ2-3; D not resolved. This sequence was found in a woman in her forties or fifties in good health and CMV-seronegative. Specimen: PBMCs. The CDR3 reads CASSFEQQYF. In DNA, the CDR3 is TGTGCCAGCAGTTTTGAACAGCAGTATTTT.